The T cell receptor beta chain under discussion was sequenced for a study of human T cells and chemical hapten exposure (dated by TCRdb to 2020 to 2022). Regarding the research as a whole: For sensitization, 2% DPC in acetone was applied to a 2 cm by 2 cm area of upper inner arm skin. Most of the patients in the cohort were female, and the cohort covered alopecia areata with under or over 50% scalp involvement, alopecia totalis and alopecia universalis. Blood samples were taken from patients before sensitization (week 0) and at 2, 6 and about 24 weeks after DPC sensitization. Patch testing was performed on the upper back with Finn chambers containing 0.01% DPC, and the patch tests were scored after 6 days according to International Contact Dermatitis Research Group standards. Blood for TCR sequencing was provided by twenty-nine alopecia patients at one to four time points (pre-sensitization, 2, 6 and 24 weeks). Throughout the roughly 25-week study period, patients were also given weekly therapeutic DPC doses on the scalp. Libraries were combined into a pool for sequencing, and differences in TCR yield between samples came mainly from small differences in library volumes within the pool. The study tracked peripheral blood TCR repertoire changes in vivo during primary and secondary sensitization to the hapten diphenylcyclopropenone (DPC) in alopecia patients.

As to this clonotype: No antigen is known for it. Base qualities are not at hand, and no much larger clone is one base apart.

The sample's time point label, decoded: patch test 1, 2 weeks after DPC sensitization. Interpreted using the paper, the treatment or condition label stands for: therapeutic diphenylcyclopropenone sensitization with weekly scalp DPC. At every patch-test visit, the blood draw took place before the patch test was put on. Patients were eligible if aged 18 to 70, diagnosed with alopecia and judged suitable for DPC therapy, and pregnant patients were excluded. Total RNA was extracted from unfractionated whole blood that had been collected in Tempus Blood RNA tubes. The research as a whole found: After repeated subsampling, the strength of the expansion versus patch-test correlation and the threshold at which it became significant changed. All patients had alopecia, a presumed autoimmune disease, so their immune response might differ from that of healthy individuals. Significantly more large CDR3 similarity clusters were formed by expanded TCRs than by pre-sensitization or healthy control sets, consistent with antigen-driven responses. The number of PT1 expanded TCRs positively correlated with patch test score, significant at thresholds 8, 16 and 32 but not 4. DPC sensitization did not change the number of TCRs with a frequency above 1 in 1000, and there was no evidence of changes in global repertoire structure.

Trimming costs V 7 bases and J 7 bases, and their ends lie 23 bases apart. As encoded in the germline V gene, CDR1 is SGHAT while CDR2 is FQNNGV. The CDR3 numbers 15 residues from cysteine through phenylalanine. Only the CDR3 portion is preserved as DNA: 45 bases, with reading frame beginning at the first base. The library came from RACE. This sample was sequenced with a NextSeq 500. During library preparation, unique molecular identifiers were attached to individual cDNA molecules so that TCRs could be counted quantitatively and reproducibly. From each blood RNA sample, both TCR alpha and TCR beta chains were sequenced. Processing in the source paper ran as follows. The median number of TCRs per sample was roughly 98,000, ranging from about 20,000 to 750,000. The Decombinator software suite was used to annotate the V, J and CDR3 of the TCR reads. Every sample was subsampled to the same number of TCRs (28,000) for the PS versus PT1 abundance plots. Expanded TCRs were defined as absent before sensitization and observed at least eight times at the 2-week time point. In-frame beta chains were kept once TCRdb had trimmed the public reads at Q25 with fastp and called clones with MiXCR. Every CDR3 protein is listed once, alongside the most common genes and DNA of its rows. Clone size and V and J calls follow TCRdb, not the original study. Within this sample are 80,000 to 95,000 distinct CDR3 sequences, with roughly 10% of them counted one time only. The ten largest clones add up to approximately 4% of the sample.

The sequence was collected from a woman aged 45-59 years with alopecia areata. Some clones in this sample may be carry-over from other donors' samples. The sequenced sample was whole blood, obtained in connection with sensitization to the hapten diphenylcyclopropenone (DPC). The chain is made from TRBV11-2 and TRBJ2-7; D gene: possibly TRBD2, on 7 matching bases. In nucleotides, the sequence is TGTGCCAGCATTCCAACTCCGGGGGGCCTTCGGGAGCAGTACTTC. This is translated as CASIPTPGGLREQYF.